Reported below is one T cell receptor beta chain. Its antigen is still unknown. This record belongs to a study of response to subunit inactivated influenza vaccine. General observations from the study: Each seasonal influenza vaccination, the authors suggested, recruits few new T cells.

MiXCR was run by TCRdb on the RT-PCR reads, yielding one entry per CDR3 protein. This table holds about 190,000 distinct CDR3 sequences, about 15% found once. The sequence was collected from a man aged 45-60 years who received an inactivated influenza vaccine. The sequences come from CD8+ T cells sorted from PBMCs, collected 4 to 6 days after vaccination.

This chain's CDR3 is CASSPQPVLYEQYF. In DNA, the CDR3 is TGTGCCAGCAGCCCCCAGCCGGTCCTCTACGAGCAGTACTTC. This chain uses TRBV7-9 with TRBJ2-7, with D unclear. V lost 5 bases and J lost 3, with 14 bases in between. CDR1 and CDR2 (germline): SEHNR, FQNEAQ (reference sequence). This CDR3 has 14 amino acids.